This T cell receptor beta chain was identified during a study of T cells in Graves' hyperthyroidism and ophthalmopathy. Stability of Graves' hyperthyroidism was defined as absent ophthalmopathy progression within 18 months. Study results and caveats: Stable hyperthyroidism and ophthalmopathy were separated using 13 V-J signatures.

This clonotype was seen more than once but under ten times. Its matching antigen is unknown. The CDR3 spans 14 residues. Trimming took off 1 base at V and 2 bases at J, with 5 bases between the two ends. Amplified regions were TCR beta CDR3 sequences from RNA transcripts. When the TCR CDR3 underwent first-round RT-PCR, the HTBI primer set was used. From the multiplex PCR reads, TCRdb called clonotypes with MiXCR, one entry per CDR3 protein. This sample has about 700,000 distinct CDR3 sequences; 12% to 15% occur once, and the top ten carry roughly 10%. This receptor was obtained from a woman aged 18-29 years with Graves' hyperthyroidism. The sequencing input was blood. The rearrangement links TRBV12-3 or TRBV12-4 to TRBJ2-2; no reliable D call. The CDR3 region is CASSLGHNTGELFF. The CDR3 nucleotides are TGTGCCAGCAGTTTAGGACACAACACCGGGGAGCTGTTTTTT.